A selection of T cell receptor beta chains follows, all from one sample in a study of cytomegalovirus exposure and HLA in healthy donors. Generated by immunoSEQ multiplex PCR, the TCRdb table keeps only in-frame clones and is missing some. The sample has under 110,000 clones, roughly 85% seen once. Specimen: PBMCs. These receptors all stem from a man aged 25-45 years in good health and CMV-seronegative. Each CDR3 is given with its conserved first and last residue. Fields, in order: J gene, V gene, clone size, D gene, CDR3 protein, CDR3 DNA. The D gene is left open where the match is weak. Some rows mark clone size as missing; the rest say once, few, many or name a class of expanded clone.

TRBJ1-2,TRBV14,NA,NA,CASSPLGGNYGYTF,TGTGCCAGCAGCCCCCTGGGGGGTAACTATGGCTACACCTTC
TRBJ2-3,TRBV27,NA,TRBD2,CASSLSVWSSGGTDTQYF,TGTGCCAGCAGTTTATCTGTGTGGTCTAGCGGGGGAACAGATACGCAGTATTTT
TRBJ2-2,TRBV7-6,NA,NA,CASSLGGRTGELFF,TGTGCCAGCAGCTTAGGGGGGCGGACCGGGGAGCTGTTTTTT
TRBJ2-5,TRBV5-8,once,NA,CASSPIQETQYF,TGTGCCAGCAGCCCCATCCAAGAGACCCAGTACTTC
TRBJ1-2,TRBV5-4,once,TRBD1,CASSPGQDLWGYTF,TGTGCCAGCAGCCCCGGACAGGATCTGTGGGGCTACACCTTC
TRBJ2-7,TRBV25-1,NA,NA,CASSDLYEQYF,TGTGCCAGCAGTGACCTCTACGAGCAGTACTTC
TRBJ2-7,TRBV11-2,NA,NA,CASSLARYEQYF,TGTGCCAGCAGCTTAGCTCGCTACGAGCAGTACTTC
TRBJ2-2,TRBV6-5,NA,NA,CASRRLDLNTGELFF,TGTGCCAGCAGGAGACTGGATCTCAACACCGGGGAGCTGTTTTTT
TRBJ1-5,TRBV27,NA,NA,CASSRGQYSNQPQHF,TGTGCCAGCAGTCGAGGTCAGTATAGCAATCAGCCCCAGCATTTT
TRBJ1-2,TRBV7-8,NA,NA,CASSLEQGFNFGYTF,TGTGCCAGCAGCTTAGAGCAGGGATTCAATTTCGGCTACACCTTC
TRBJ2-5,TRBV18,NA,TRBD2,CASSLAGAGKTQYF,TGTGCCAGCTCACTAGCGGGAGCTGGGAAGACCCAGTACTTC
TRBJ1-4,TRBV5-1,once,TRBD1,CASSLGARGDEKLFF,TGCGCCAGCAGCTTGGGTGCCAGGGGGGATGAAAAACTGTTTTTT
TRBJ2-1,TRBV7-9,NA,TRBD1,CASSLNEQGGSYNEQFF,TGTGCCAGCAGCTTAAATGAACAGGGGGGATCCTACAATGAGCAGTTCTTC
TRBJ1-5,TRBV4-2,NA,TRBD1,CASSQGQGGNQPQHF,TGTGCCAGCAGCCAAGGACAGGGGGGGAATCAGCCCCAGCATTTT
TRBJ2-4,TRBV11-2,NA,NA,CASSLRGNWLNIQYF,TGTGCCAGCAGCCTTAGGGGGAATTGGTTAAACATTCAGTACTTC
TRBJ2-7,TRBV6-5,NA,TRBD1,CASRGRDRVGEQYF,TGTGCCAGCAGGGGGCGGGACAGGGTGGGAGAGCAGTACTTC
TRBJ1-5,TRBV23-1,NA,NA,CASSQGHCSNQPQHF,TGCGCCAGCAGTCAGGGACACTGTAGCAATCAGCCCCAGCATTTT
TRBJ2-5,TRBV7-2,NA,TRBD2,CASSSNGLATETQYF,TGTGCCAGCAGCTCCAACGGACTAGCCACAGAGACCCAGTACTTC
TRBJ2-7,TRBV30,NA,TRBD1,CAWSGITGTGAPYEQYF,TGTGCCTGGAGTGGCATAACCGGGACAGGGGCTCCCTACGAGCAGTACTTC
TRBJ2-1,TRBV7-2,NA,TRBD2,CASSFHTGTSVWSEQFF,TGTGCCAGCAGCTTTCATACCGGGACTAGCGTCTGGAGTGAGCAGTTCTTC
TRBJ2-5,TRBV7-9,NA,TRBD1,CASSLTGGSETQYF,TGTGCCAGCAGCCTGACAGGGGGCTCGGAGACCCAGTACTTC
TRBJ2-1,TRBV5-4,NA,TRBD2,CASSKSGIPANEQFF,TGTGCCAGCAGCAAGAGCGGGATCCCTGCAAATGAGCAGTTCTTC
TRBJ2-2,TRBV5-4,NA,NA,CASSLVSTGELFF,TGTGCCAGCAGCTTGGTCTCCACCGGGGAGCTGTTTTTT
TRBJ2-5,TRBV5-4,NA,NA,CASSLPGGRETQYF,TGTGCCAGCAGCTTGCCTGGAGGGAGGGAGACCCAGTACTTC
TRBJ2-3,TRBV28,NA,TRBD2,CASSLGRGATTDTQYF,TGTGCCAGCAGTTTAGGGCGGGGGGCCACCACAGATACGCAGTATTTT
TRBJ2-1,TRBV4-3,NA,TRBD1,CASRQDRGNNEQFF,TGCGCCAGCAGACAAGACAGGGGTAACAATGAGCAGTTCTTC
TRBJ2-7,TRBV7-8,once,TRBD1,CASSPDRGNYEQYF,TGTGCCAGCAGCCCAGACAGGGGGAACTACGAGCAGTACTTC
TRBJ2-1,TRBV29-1,few,NA,CSVLSGNEQFF,TGCAGCGTTCTGTCAGGCAATGAGCAGTTCTTC
TRBJ2-7,TRBV4-2,NA,NA,CASSPNGALALYEQYF,TGTGCCAGCAGCCCAAATGGGGCACTCGCTCTCTACGAGCAGTACTTC
TRBJ1-3,TRBV12-5,NA,NA,CASGTDSGNTIYF,TGTGCTAGTGGTACCGACAGTGGAAACACCATATATTTT
TRBJ2-2,TRBV5-1,once,TRBD1,CASSPGTVNTGELFF,TGCGCCAGCAGCCCCGGGACAGTGAACACCGGGGAGCTGTTTTTT
TRBJ2-7,TRBV2,NA,TRBD1,CASSGGSRGQGGARTYEQYF,TGTGCCAGCAGTGGAGGGTCTCGGGGACAGGGTGGGGCCCGAACCTACGAGCAGTACTTC
TRBJ2-3,TRBV4-2,NA,NA,CASSRRDTQYF,TGTGCCAGCAGCCGGCGGGATACGCAGTATTTT
TRBJ2-1,TRBV4-1,NA,TRBD2,CASSQDTSGRTYEQFF,TGCGCCAGCAGCCAGGATACTAGCGGGAGAACATATGAGCAGTTCTTC
TRBJ1-1,TRBV14,NA,TRBD1,CASSQDTLFTGGPRPEAFF,TGTGCCAGCAGCCAAGATACTCTTTTCACAGGGGGCCCGCGGCCTGAAGCTTTCTTT
TRBJ2-3,TRBV9,NA,NA,CASSVEGSSTDTQYF,TGTGCCAGCAGCGTAGAGGGGTCTAGCACAGATACGCAGTATTTT
TRBJ2-7,TRBV7-9,NA,TRBD1,CASGAGTGSYEQYF,TGTGCCAGCGGGGCCGGGACAGGGTCCTACGAGCAGTACTTC
TRBJ1-6,TRBV7-2,NA,TRBD1,CASSLDRGLKNSPLHF,TGTGCCAGCAGCCTCGACAGGGGGCTTAAGAATTCACCCCTCCACTTT
TRBJ1-6,TRBV9,NA,NA,CASSLDSSGGSPLHF,TGTGCCAGCAGCCTAGACAGTTCGGGAGGTTCACCCCTCCACTTT
TRBJ2-2,TRBV9,NA,TRBD2,CASSPRTSSNTGELFF,TGTGCCAGCAGCCCCCGGACTAGCTCGAACACCGGGGAGCTGTTTTTT
TRBJ2-3,TRBV6-5,NA,TRBD2,CASSYAFGGAPDTQYF,TGTGCCAGCAGTTACGCCTTCGGGGGGGCCCCAGATACGCAGTATTTT
TRBJ2-3,TRBV11-3,NA,TRBD2,CASSPGTSGRQDTQYF,TGTGCCAGCAGCCCTGGGACTAGCGGGAGACAAGATACGCAGTATTTT
TRBJ1-2,TRBV5-1,NA,TRBD1,CASSSGTGVGYGYTF,TGCGCCAGCAGTTCGGGGACAGGGGTCGGCTATGGCTACACCTTC
TRBJ1-2,TRBV6-1,NA,TRBD1,CASSEPGTAFGGYTF,TGTGCCAGCAGTGAACCCGGGACAGCGTTCGGGGGCTACACCTTC
TRBJ1-6,TRBV28,once,NA,CASSFYRVSYNSPLHF,TGTGCCAGCAGTTTTTACAGGGTATCCTATAATTCACCCCTCCACTTT
TRBJ2-2,TRBV28,NA,TRBD1,CASSLTGDRGLGGELFF,TGTGCCAGCAGTTTAACGGGAGACAGGGGGCTTGGCGGGGAGCTGTTTTTT
TRBJ2-7,TRBV5-8,NA,TRBD1,CASSSFKGAGSFVHEQYF,TGTGCCAGCAGCTCATTCAAGGGGGCCGGCTCATTTGTCCACGAGCAGTACTTC
TRBJ1-5,TRBV15,NA,NA,CATSRDSYLPSNQPQHF,TGTGCCACCAGCCGGGACTCATACCTCCCAAGCAATCAGCCCCAGCATTTT